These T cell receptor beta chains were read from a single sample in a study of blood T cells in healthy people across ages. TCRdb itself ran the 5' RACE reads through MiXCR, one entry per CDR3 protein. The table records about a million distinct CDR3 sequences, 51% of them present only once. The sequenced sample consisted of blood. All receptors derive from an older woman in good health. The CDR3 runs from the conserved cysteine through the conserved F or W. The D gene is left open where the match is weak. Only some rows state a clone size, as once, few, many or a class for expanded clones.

cdr3_aa: CASSQGLASGELFF; cdr3_nt: TGTGCCAGCAGCCAGGGACTAGCGTCCGGGGAGCTGTTTTTT; j_call: TRBJ2-2; clone_size: NA; v_call: TRBV3-1; d_call: TRBD2
cdr3_aa: CASSLRSSYSEQFF; cdr3_nt: TGTGCCAGCAGCTTACGGAGCTCCTACAGTGAGCAGTTCTTC; j_call: TRBJ2-1; clone_size: NA; v_call: TRBV7-2; d_call: NA
cdr3_aa: CASSSTYSGDYTDTQYF; cdr3_nt: TGTGCCAGCAGCTCAACATATAGCGGAGACTACACAGATACGCAGTATTTT; j_call: TRBJ2-3; clone_size: NA; v_call: TRBV7-9; d_call: NA
cdr3_aa: CSGQMNSYEQYF; cdr3_nt: TGCAGCGGTCAGATGAACTCCTACGAGCAGTACTTC; j_call: TRBJ2-7; clone_size: few; v_call: TRBV29-1; d_call: NA
cdr3_aa: CASSQNPGLAGKNIQYF; cdr3_nt: TGTGCCAGCAGCCAAAATCCGGGACTAGCGGGCAAAAACATTCAGTACTTC; j_call: TRBJ2-4; clone_size: few; v_call: TRBV14; d_call: TRBD2
cdr3_aa: CASSQEPAVDYEQYF; cdr3_nt: TGTGCCAGCAGCCAAGAACCAGCGGTTGACTACGAGCAGTACTTC; j_call: TRBJ2-7; clone_size: NA; v_call: TRBV4-2; d_call: NA
cdr3_aa: CASSQREQGDTQYF; cdr3_nt: TGTGCCAGCAGCCAGCGGGAGCAGGGAGATACGCAGTATTTT; j_call: TRBJ2-3; clone_size: NA; v_call: TRBV11-3; d_call: TRBD2
cdr3_aa: CAISGQGDTQYF; cdr3_nt: TGTGCCATCAGTGGACAGGGAGATACGCAGTATTTT; j_call: TRBJ2-3; clone_size: NA; v_call: TRBV10-3; d_call: TRBD1
cdr3_aa: CASSFRGKRIQYF; cdr3_nt: TGTGCCAGCAGCTTCCGTGGGAAACGCATTCAGTACTTC; j_call: TRBJ2-4; clone_size: NA; v_call: TRBV7-8; d_call: NA
cdr3_aa: CASSLAGRIRYEQYF; cdr3_nt: TGTGCCAGCAGCTTGGCCGGGAGGATTAGGTACGAGCAGTACTTC; j_call: TRBJ2-7; clone_size: NA; v_call: TRBV5-6; d_call: TRBD2
cdr3_aa: CASSGGLAAYEQYF; cdr3_nt: TGCGCCAGCAGTGGTGGACTAGCGGCCTACGAGCAGTACTTC; j_call: TRBJ2-7; clone_size: few; v_call: TRBV5-1; d_call: TRBD2
cdr3_aa: CASSENRAMEFF; cdr3_nt: TGTGCCAGCAGTGAAAACAGGGCCATGGAGTTCTTC; j_call: TRBJ2-1; clone_size: NA; v_call: TRBV2; d_call: NA
cdr3_aa: CASTPGTGMHQETQYF; cdr3_nt: TGTGCCAGCACACCCGGGACAGGGATGCATCAAGAGACCCAGTACTTC; j_call: TRBJ2-5; clone_size: few; v_call: TRBV3-1; d_call: TRBD1
cdr3_aa: CASSPSAGQAPIGQYF; cdr3_nt: TGTGCCAGCAGCCCGTCGGCGGGACAGGCGCCTATTGGGCAGTACTTC; j_call: TRBJ2-7; clone_size: few; v_call: TRBV11-2; d_call: TRBD1
cdr3_aa: CASSNRQTQYF; cdr3_nt: TGTGCCAGCAGTAATCGCCAGACCCAGTACTTC; j_call: TRBJ2-5; clone_size: NA; v_call: TRBV27; d_call: NA
cdr3_aa: CASSGRGRNNEKLFF; cdr3_nt: TGTGCCAGCAGCGGCAGGGGGCGGAATAATGAAAAACTGTTTTTT; j_call: TRBJ1-4; clone_size: few; v_call: TRBV7-9; d_call: TRBD1
cdr3_aa: CASSPAGAVNPYEQYF; cdr3_nt: TGCGCCAGCAGCCCTGCCGGTGCGGTAAACCCCTACGAGCAGTACTTC; j_call: TRBJ2-7; clone_size: NA; v_call: TRBV4-1; d_call: NA
cdr3_aa: CASSYSGTRASTDTQYF; cdr3_nt: TGTGCCAGCAGTTACTCTGGGACTAGGGCTAGCACAGATACGCAGTATTTT; j_call: TRBJ2-3; clone_size: NA; v_call: TRBV6-5; d_call: TRBD2
cdr3_aa: CASTTGGRDTGELFF; cdr3_nt: TGTGCCAGCACTACAGGGGGCAGGGACACCGGGGAGCTGTTTTTT; j_call: TRBJ2-2; clone_size: NA; v_call: TRBV2; d_call: TRBD1
cdr3_aa: CASRATGARIDTQYF; cdr3_nt: TGCGCCAGCAGAGCGACGGGAGCTCGGATAGATACGCAGTATTTT; j_call: TRBJ2-3; clone_size: NA; v_call: TRBV5-1; d_call: NA
cdr3_aa: CASSRQIRTGGGEQYF; cdr3_nt: TGTGCCAGCAGTCGTCAGATTAGGACAGGGGGTGGCGAGCAGTACTTC; j_call: TRBJ2-7; clone_size: NA; v_call: TRBV7-9; d_call: TRBD1
cdr3_aa: CASSGTGTSVQETQYF; cdr3_nt: TGTGCCAGCAGTGGAACCGGGACTAGCGTCCAAGAGACCCAGTACTTC; j_call: TRBJ2-5; clone_size: NA; v_call: TRBV25-1; d_call: TRBD2
cdr3_aa: CATRDLRSNEQFF; cdr3_nt: TGTGCCACCCGGGACCTTCGGTCAAATGAGCAGTTCTTC; j_call: TRBJ2-1; clone_size: NA; v_call: TRBV6-1; d_call: NA
cdr3_aa: CASSYVRGTWNEQYF; cdr3_nt: TGTGCCAGCAGTTACGTCAGGGGAACTTGGAACGAGCAGTACTTC; j_call: TRBJ2-7; clone_size: NA; v_call: TRBV6-5; d_call: NA
cdr3_aa: CATSRVPTGVLTEAFF; cdr3_nt: TGTGCCACCAGCAGGGTCCCAACAGGGGTGTTGACTGAAGCTTTCTTT; j_call: TRBJ1-1; clone_size: once; v_call: TRBV15; d_call: TRBD1
cdr3_aa: CASSLVGGFYEQYF; cdr3_nt: TGTGCCAGCAGCTTAGTAGGCGGTTTCTACGAGCAGTACTTC; j_call: TRBJ2-7; clone_size: NA; v_call: TRBV11-2; d_call: NA
cdr3_aa: CASSRGQGGQETQYF; cdr3_nt: TGTGCCAGCTCACGGGGACAGGGAGGCCAAGAGACCCAGTACTTC; j_call: TRBJ2-5; clone_size: few; v_call: TRBV18; d_call: TRBD1
cdr3_aa: CASGTSASRETQYF; cdr3_nt: TGTGCCAGCGGGACTAGCGCGTCGCGGGAGACCCAGTACTTC; j_call: TRBJ2-5; clone_size: many; v_call: TRBV6-2/TRBV6-3; d_call: TRBD2
cdr3_aa: CASSFSWDNYGYTF; cdr3_nt: TGTGCCAGCTCTTTTTCGTGGGACAACTATGGCTACACCTTC; j_call: TRBJ1-2; clone_size: NA; v_call: TRBV12-3/TRBV12-4; d_call: NA
cdr3_aa: CASSQTSGLGYEQYF; cdr3_nt: TGCGCCAGCAGCCAGACTAGCGGGTTAGGCTACGAGCAGTACTTC; j_call: TRBJ2-7; clone_size: NA; v_call: TRBV5-1; d_call: TRBD2
cdr3_aa: CASTGGGRGLAKNIQYF; cdr3_nt: TGTGCCAGCACCGGAGGAGGCAGGGGGCTAGCCAAAAACATTCAGTACTTC; j_call: TRBJ2-4; clone_size: few; v_call: TRBV6-1; d_call: TRBD1
cdr3_aa: CATSDGTSVYNEQFF; cdr3_nt: TGTGCCACCAGTGATGGGACTAGCGTCTACAATGAGCAGTTCTTC; j_call: TRBJ2-1; clone_size: NA; v_call: TRBV24-1; d_call: TRBD2
cdr3_aa: CSARVPLTGGAFTGYTF; cdr3_nt: TGCAGTGCTAGAGTCCCCTTAACAGGGGGCGCATTTACTGGCTACACCTTC; j_call: TRBJ1-2; clone_size: NA; v_call: TRBV20-1; d_call: TRBD1
cdr3_aa: CASSLGDARGEQFF; cdr3_nt: TGCGCCAGCAGCTTAGGTGACGCCCGAGGCGAGCAGTTCTTC; j_call: TRBJ2-1; clone_size: NA; v_call: TRBV5-1; d_call: NA
cdr3_aa: CASSKFGGPEQFF; cdr3_nt: TGTGCCAGCAGCAAATTCGGGGGCCCCGAGCAGTTCTTC; j_call: TRBJ2-1; clone_size: few; v_call: TRBV25-1; d_call: NA
cdr3_aa: CASSQGGGGLAPLAQYF; cdr3_nt: TGTGCCAGCAGCCAAGGCGGTGGGGGACTAGCTCCCTTGGCGCAGTATTTT; j_call: TRBJ2-3; clone_size: NA; v_call: TRBV11-2; d_call: TRBD2
cdr3_aa: CASSLPRGPGDEQFF; cdr3_nt: TGTGCCAGCAGCTTGCCCAGGGGGCCGGGGGATGAGCAGTTCTTC; j_call: TRBJ2-1; clone_size: NA; v_call: TRBV7-9; d_call: TRBD1
cdr3_aa: CASLGRNLDGQYF; cdr3_nt: TGTGCCAGCCTCGGCCGCAACCTGGACGGGCAGTACTTC; j_call: TRBJ2-7; clone_size: NA; v_call: TRBV28; d_call: NA
cdr3_aa: CASSPEQGAVTEAFF; cdr3_nt: TGCGCCAGCAGCCCCGAACAGGGGGCAGTCACTGAAGCTTTCTTT; j_call: TRBJ1-1; clone_size: NA; v_call: TRBV5-1; d_call: TRBD1
cdr3_aa: CSAGQGAGELFF; cdr3_nt: TGCAGCGCGGGACAGGGGGCCGGGGAGCTGTTTTTT; j_call: TRBJ2-2; clone_size: NA; v_call: TRBV29-1; d_call: TRBD1
cdr3_aa: CASVLGDFANEKLFF; cdr3_nt: TGTGCCAGCGTACTCGGGGATTTCGCAAATGAAAAACTGTTTTTT; j_call: TRBJ1-4; clone_size: few; v_call: TRBV7-8; d_call: NA
cdr3_aa: CASSYSMGSNQPQHF; cdr3_nt: TGTGCCAGCAGTTACTCGATGGGTAGCAATCAGCCCCAGCATTTT; j_call: TRBJ1-5; clone_size: NA; v_call: TRBV6-2/TRBV6-3; d_call: NA
cdr3_aa: CASSLWSRDEQYF; cdr3_nt: TGTGCCAGCAGCTTATGGTCCAGGGACGAGCAGTACTTC; j_call: TRBJ2-7; clone_size: once; v_call: TRBV7-3; d_call: NA
cdr3_aa: CASRNQDPQYF; cdr3_nt: TGTGCCAGCAGAAATCAGGATCCCCAGTACTTC; j_call: TRBJ2-7; clone_size: NA; v_call: TRBV25-1; d_call: NA
cdr3_aa: CSARTGYDRGPRSTEAFF; cdr3_nt: TGCAGTGCTAGAACGGGCTACGACAGGGGGCCGCGGAGCACTGAAGCTTTCTTT; j_call: TRBJ1-1; clone_size: NA; v_call: TRBV20-1; d_call: TRBD1
cdr3_aa: CASTREFATNEKLFF; cdr3_nt: TGTGCCAGCACCCGAGAGTTTGCAACTAATGAAAAACTGTTTTTT; j_call: TRBJ1-4; clone_size: NA; v_call: TRBV5-6; d_call: NA
cdr3_aa: CASSELETGGEFF; cdr3_nt: TGTGCCAGCAGTGAACTTGAAACAGGGGGGGAGTTCTTC; j_call: TRBJ2-1; clone_size: few; v_call: TRBV6-1; d_call: NA
cdr3_aa: CASRPNRDRVGYGHTF; cdr3_nt: TGTGCCAGCAGACCAAACCGGGACAGGGTTGGCTATGGCCACACCTTC; j_call: TRBJ1-2; clone_size: NA; v_call: TRBV6-2/TRBV6-3; d_call: TRBD1
cdr3_aa: CSVDPGGGYEQYF; cdr3_nt: TGCAGCGTTGATCCAGGGGGCGGGTACGAGCAGTACTTC; j_call: TRBJ2-7; clone_size: few; v_call: TRBV29-1; d_call: TRBD1
cdr3_aa: CASSSYGLAHSSYEQYF; cdr3_nt: TGTGCCAGCAGTTCCTACGGACTAGCGCATAGCTCCTACGAGCAGTACTTC; j_call: TRBJ2-7; clone_size: NA; v_call: TRBV28; d_call: TRBD2
cdr3_aa: CASGQAGTTDTQYF; cdr3_nt: TGCGCCAGCGGCCAAGCCGGGACCACAGATACGCAGTATTTT; j_call: TRBJ2-3; clone_size: NA; v_call: TRBV4-1; d_call: NA